The following is a TCR beta chain sequence with its context. What it recognizes is unknown. Its ends do not fully match the called genes, so a read error is possible. Other DNA sequences in this sample translate to the same CDR3. The source of the sample is a study of shared clonotypes between healthy human individuals. Study results and limitations: Compared with memory subsets, naive subsets generally had larger estimated richness. Several donors held 5% to 5.5% of naive CD4 clonotypes in common.

Positive CCR7 selection of CD45RO-negative cells yielded the naive CD8 cells, and terminally differentiated effector memory CD45RA+ cells were excluded. The study drew all its donors from Caucasian adults living in Nashville, Tennessee. Method: immunoSEQ multiplex PCR; TCRdb's copy keeps in-frame clones and lacks some. The sample records around 580,000 clones, nearly 98% being singletons. This receptor was obtained from a man in his thirties or forties in good health. The sequenced material came from naive CD8+ T cells sorted from blood.

CDR3 coding DNA: TGTGCCAGCAGCTTCGATGAGAAACTGTTTTTT. Amino acids: CASSFDEKLFF. The rearrangement joins TRBV7-9 to TRBJ1-4; D remains ambiguous. Germline loops: CDR1 SEHNR, CDR2 FQNEAQ (reference sequence). The CDR3 is made up of 11 amino acids. Filled out from reference TRBV7-9 and TRBJ1-4, the complete variable domain reads DTGVSQNPRHKITKRGQNVTFRCDPISEHNRLYWYRQTLGQGPEFLTYFQNEAQLEKSRLLSDRFSAERPKGSFSTLEIQRTEQGDSAMYLCASSFDEKLFFGSGTQLSVL.